The 5 T cell receptor beta chains reported below all come from one sample, sequenced in a study of cytotoxic CD8 clonotypes in ibrutinib-treated CLL. Sequencing used immunoSEQ multiplex PCR; TCRdb keeps in-frame clones, though not all of them. The sample contains approximately 15,000 clones, around 60% of which appear only once. This material consisted of PBMCs, taken before ibrutinib treatment. These receptors all come from a human donor with chronic lymphocytic leukemia.

This rearrangement joins TRBV2 to TRBJ2-3, with 14 positions matching TRBD2. The ends lost 7 bases at V and 0 bases at J; junction bases unmatched: 6. This CDR3 is built from 17 residues. The germline gives CDR1 SNHLY, CDR2 FYNNEI. The DNA for the CDR3 is TGTGCCAGCATGGGGACTAGCGGGGGATATAGCACAGATACGCAGTATTTT. It codes for CASMGTSGGYSTDTQYF.

V and J are TRBV9 and TRBJ2-3; D not resolved. V lost 0 bases, J lost 2 bases, and 4 bases lay in between. Germline V gene lookup returns CDR1 SGDLS and CDR2 YYNGEE. CDR3 length: 13 amino acids. The CDR3 sequence is CASSVGATDTQYF. The CDR3, as DNA: TGTGCCAGCAGCGTAGGTGCCACAGATACGCAGTATTTT.

The rearrangement joins TRBV19 to TRBJ2-7; 9 nucleotides align to TRBD1. Trimming removed 5 bases from V and 2 bases from J; junction bases left unmatched: 10. CDR3 size: 16 residues. Germline V gives CDR1 LNHDA, CDR2 SQIVND (reference sequence). The CDR3, as DNA: TGTGCCAGTAGTTCTACCTCCGGGACAGGGACCTACGAGCAGTACTTC. Translated: CASSSTSGTGTYEQYF.

The chain recombines TRBV27 with TRBJ1-3; possible D gene TRBD1, 6 bases. The CDR3 is 14 amino acids. Per germline, CDR1 MNHEY and CDR2 SMNVEV (reference sequence). Trimming pared 3 bases from V and 4 bases from J, leaving 10 bases between. This CDR3 reads CASSFGGNGNTIYF. Here the CDR3 DNA reads TGTGCCAGCAGTTTCGGGGGCAACGGAAACACCATATATTTT.

The chain uses TRBV19 and TRBJ1-1; maybe TRBD1 (5 bases). Germline values: CDR1 LNHDA, CDR2 SQIVND (reference sequence). V was clipped by 5 bases and J by 5 bases, with 12 bases between them. This CDR3 is built from 13 residues. The CDR3 is CASSSWAGTEAFF. In DNA form, the CDR3 reads TGTGCCAGTAGTTCTTGGGCAGGGACTGAAGCTTTCTTT.